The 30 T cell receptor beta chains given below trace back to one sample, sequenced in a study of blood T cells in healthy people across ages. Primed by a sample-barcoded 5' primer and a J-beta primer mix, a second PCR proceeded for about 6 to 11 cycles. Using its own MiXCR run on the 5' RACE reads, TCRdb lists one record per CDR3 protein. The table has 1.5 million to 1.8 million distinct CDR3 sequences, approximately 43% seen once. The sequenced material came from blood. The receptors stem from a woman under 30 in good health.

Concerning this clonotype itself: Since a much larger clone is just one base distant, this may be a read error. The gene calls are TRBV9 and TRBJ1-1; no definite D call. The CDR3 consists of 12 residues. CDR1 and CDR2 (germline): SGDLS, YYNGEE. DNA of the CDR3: TGTGCCAGCAGCGTAGGGAACAGTGAAGCTTTCTTT. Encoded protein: CASSVGNSEAFF.

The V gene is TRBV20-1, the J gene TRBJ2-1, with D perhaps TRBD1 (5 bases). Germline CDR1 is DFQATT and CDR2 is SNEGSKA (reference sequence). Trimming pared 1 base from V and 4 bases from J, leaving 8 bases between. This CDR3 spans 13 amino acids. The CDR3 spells CSARVAGYNEQFF. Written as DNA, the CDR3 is TGCAGTGCTAGAGTGGCAGGGTACAATGAGCAGTTCTTC.

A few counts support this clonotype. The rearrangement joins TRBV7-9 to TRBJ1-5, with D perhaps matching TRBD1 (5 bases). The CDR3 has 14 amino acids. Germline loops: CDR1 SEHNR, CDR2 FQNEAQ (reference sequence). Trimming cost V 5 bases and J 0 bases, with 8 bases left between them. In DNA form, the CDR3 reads TGTGCCAGCAGCCAACAGGATAGCAATCAGCCCCAGCATTTT. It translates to CASSQQDSNQPQHF.

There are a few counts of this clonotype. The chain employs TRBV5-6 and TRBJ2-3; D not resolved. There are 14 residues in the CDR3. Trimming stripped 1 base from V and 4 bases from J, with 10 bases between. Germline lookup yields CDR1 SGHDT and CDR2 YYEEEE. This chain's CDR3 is CASSLWSFPDTQYF. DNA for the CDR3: TGTGCCAGCAGCTTGTGGAGTTTCCCAGATACGCAGTATTTT.

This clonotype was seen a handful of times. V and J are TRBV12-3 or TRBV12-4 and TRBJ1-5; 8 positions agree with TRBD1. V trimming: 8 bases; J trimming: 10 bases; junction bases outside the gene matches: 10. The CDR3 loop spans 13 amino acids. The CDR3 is CASREDRVQPQHF. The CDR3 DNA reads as TGTGCCAGCCGCGAGGACAGGGTTCAACCCCAGCATTTT.

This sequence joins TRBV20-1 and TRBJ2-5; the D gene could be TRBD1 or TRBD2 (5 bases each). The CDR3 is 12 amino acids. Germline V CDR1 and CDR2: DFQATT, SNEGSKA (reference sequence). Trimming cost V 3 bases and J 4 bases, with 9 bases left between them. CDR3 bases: TGCAGTGCTAGTCCAGGGAGAGAGACCCAGTACTTC. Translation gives CSASPGRETQYF.

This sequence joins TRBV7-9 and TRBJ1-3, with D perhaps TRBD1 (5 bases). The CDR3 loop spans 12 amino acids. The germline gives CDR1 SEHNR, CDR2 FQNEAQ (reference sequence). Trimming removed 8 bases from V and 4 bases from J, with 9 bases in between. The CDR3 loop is CASGRGGNTIYF. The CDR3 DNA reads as TGTGCCAGCGGTAGGGGAGGAAACACCATATATTTT.

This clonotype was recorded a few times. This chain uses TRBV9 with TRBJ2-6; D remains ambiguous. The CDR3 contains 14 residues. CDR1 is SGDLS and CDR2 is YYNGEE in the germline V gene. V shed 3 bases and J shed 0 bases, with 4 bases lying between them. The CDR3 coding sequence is TGTGCCAGCAGCGCCGCCTCTGGGGCCAACGTCCTGACTTTC. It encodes CASSAASGANVLTF.

The CDR3 protein is CASSFAQSSYNEQFF. CDR3 sequence (DNA): TGTGCCAGCAGCTTTGCACAGTCCTCCTACAATGAGCAGTTCTTC. The chain links TRBV7-9 to TRBJ2-1; D is unclear. V was trimmed by 3 bases and J by 0 bases, leaving 9 bases between them. The CDR3 contains 15 residues. Per germline, CDR1 SEHNR and CDR2 FQNEAQ (reference sequence).

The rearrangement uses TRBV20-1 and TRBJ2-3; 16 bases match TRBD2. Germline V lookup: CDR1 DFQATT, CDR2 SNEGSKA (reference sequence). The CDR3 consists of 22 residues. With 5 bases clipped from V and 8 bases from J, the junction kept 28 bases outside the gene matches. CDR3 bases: TGCAGTGCTGGGTTCGGGGTTTTACCGGGACTAGCGGGAGGGCATACGGCAGGTACGCAGTATTTT. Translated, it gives CSAGFGVLPGLAGGHTAGTQYF.

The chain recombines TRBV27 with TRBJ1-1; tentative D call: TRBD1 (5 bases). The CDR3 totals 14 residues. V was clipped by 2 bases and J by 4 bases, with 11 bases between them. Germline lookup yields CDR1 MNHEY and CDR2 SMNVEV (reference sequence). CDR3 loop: CASSLAGEGTEAFF. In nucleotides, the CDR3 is TGTGCCAGCAGTTTAGCGGGGGAGGGCACTGAAGCTTTCTTT.

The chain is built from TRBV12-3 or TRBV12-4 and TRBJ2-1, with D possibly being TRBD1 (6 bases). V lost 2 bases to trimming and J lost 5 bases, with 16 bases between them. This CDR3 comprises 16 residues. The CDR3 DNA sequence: TGTGCCAGCAGTTTATTGTATGGGGGCTCTAACAATGAGCAGTTCTTC. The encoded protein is CASSLLYGGSNNEQFF.

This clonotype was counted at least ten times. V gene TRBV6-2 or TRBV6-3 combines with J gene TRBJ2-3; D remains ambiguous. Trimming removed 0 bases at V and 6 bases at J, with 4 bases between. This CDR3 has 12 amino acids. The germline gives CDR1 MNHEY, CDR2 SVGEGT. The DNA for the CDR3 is TGTGCCAGCAGTTACTCGCCCGATACGCAGTATTTT. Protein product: CASSYSPDTQYF.

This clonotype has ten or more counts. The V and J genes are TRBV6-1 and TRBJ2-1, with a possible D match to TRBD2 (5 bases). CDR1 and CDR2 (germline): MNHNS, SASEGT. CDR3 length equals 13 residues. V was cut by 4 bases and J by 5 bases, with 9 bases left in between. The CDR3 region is CASSGGLNNEQFF. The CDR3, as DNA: TGTGCCAGCAGTGGCGGGCTAAACAATGAGCAGTTCTTC.

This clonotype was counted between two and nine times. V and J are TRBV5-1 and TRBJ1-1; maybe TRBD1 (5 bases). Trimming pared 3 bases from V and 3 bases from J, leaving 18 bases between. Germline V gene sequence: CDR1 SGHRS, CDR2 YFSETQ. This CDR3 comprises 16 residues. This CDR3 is CASSWGERARDTEAFF. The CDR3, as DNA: TGCGCCAGCAGCTGGGGGGAACGAGCAAGGGACACTGAAGCTTTCTTT.

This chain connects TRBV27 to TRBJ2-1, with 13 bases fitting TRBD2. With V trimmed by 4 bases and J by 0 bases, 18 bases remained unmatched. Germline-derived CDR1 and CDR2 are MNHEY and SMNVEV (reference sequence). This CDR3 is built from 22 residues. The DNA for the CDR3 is TGTGCCAGCAGTTCCCGACGACGCGGACTAGCGGGGGCCGAGAGCTCCTACAATGAGCAGTTCTTC. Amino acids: CASSSRRRGLAGAESSYNEQFF.

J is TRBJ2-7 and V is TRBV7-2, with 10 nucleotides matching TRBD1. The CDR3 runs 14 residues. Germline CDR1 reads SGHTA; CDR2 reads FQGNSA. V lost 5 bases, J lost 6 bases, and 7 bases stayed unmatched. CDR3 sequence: CASSVDRGLREQYF. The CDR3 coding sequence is TGTGCCAGCAGCGTCGACAGGGGGCTACGCGAGCAGTACTTC.

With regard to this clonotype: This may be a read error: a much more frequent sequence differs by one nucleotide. CDR3 DNA: TGCAGTGCTAAGGACTACTCCTACGAGCAGTACTTC. Translated, it gives CSAKDYSYEQYF. J is TRBJ2-7 and V is TRBV20-1; D is perhaps TRBD2 (6 bases). CDR1 is DFQATT and CDR2 is SNEGSKA in the germline V gene (reference sequence). The V end lost 4 bases, the J end lost 0 bases, and 7 bases lay between the germline ends. There are 12 residues in the CDR3.

The CDR3 coding sequence is TGTGCCAGCAGACGAGGGGGAACTACTAATGAAAAACTGTTTTTT. This sequence encodes CASRRGGTTNEKLFF. The rearrangement uses TRBV2 and TRBJ1-4; weak D call: TRBD1 (6 bases). With 6 bases removed from V and 2 bases from J, the gap between germline ends came to 13 bases. This CDR3 comprises 15 residues. Germline V gene lookup returns CDR1 SNHLY and CDR2 FYNNEI.

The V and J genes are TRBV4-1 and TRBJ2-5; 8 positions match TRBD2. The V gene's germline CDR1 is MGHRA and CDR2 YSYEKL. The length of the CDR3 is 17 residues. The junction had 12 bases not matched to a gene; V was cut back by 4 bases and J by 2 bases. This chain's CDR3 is CASSLRHTSGPQETQYF. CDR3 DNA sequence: TGCGCCAGCAGCCTCCGACACACTAGCGGACCTCAAGAGACCCAGTACTTC.

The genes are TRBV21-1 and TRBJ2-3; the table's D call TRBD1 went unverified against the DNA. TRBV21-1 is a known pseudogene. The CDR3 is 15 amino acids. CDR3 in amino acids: CASTPTGWDTDTQYF. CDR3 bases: TGTGCCAGCACCCCGACAGGGTGGGACACAGATACGCAGTATTTT.

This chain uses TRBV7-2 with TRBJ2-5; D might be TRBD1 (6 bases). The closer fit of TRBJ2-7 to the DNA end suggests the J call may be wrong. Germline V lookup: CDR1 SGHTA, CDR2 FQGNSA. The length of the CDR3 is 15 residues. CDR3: CASSYQTGLYYEQYF. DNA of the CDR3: TGTGCCAGCAGCTACCAGACAGGTCTTTACTACGAGCAGTACTTC.

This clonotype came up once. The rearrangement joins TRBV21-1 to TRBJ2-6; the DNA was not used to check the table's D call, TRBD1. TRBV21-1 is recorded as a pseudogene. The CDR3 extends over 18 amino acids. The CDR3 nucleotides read TGTGCCAGCAGCTTTTGGGACAGGGGCTCCTCTGGGGCCAACGTCCTGACTTTC. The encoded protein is CASSFWDRGSSGANVLTF.

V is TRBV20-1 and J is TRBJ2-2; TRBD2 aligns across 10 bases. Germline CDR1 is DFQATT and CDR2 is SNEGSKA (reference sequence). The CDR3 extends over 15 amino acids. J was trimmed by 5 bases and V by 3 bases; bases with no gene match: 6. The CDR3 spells CSASPSGSYTGELFF. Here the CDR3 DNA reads TGCAGTGCTAGTCCTAGCGGGAGTTATACCGGGGAGCTGTTTTTT.

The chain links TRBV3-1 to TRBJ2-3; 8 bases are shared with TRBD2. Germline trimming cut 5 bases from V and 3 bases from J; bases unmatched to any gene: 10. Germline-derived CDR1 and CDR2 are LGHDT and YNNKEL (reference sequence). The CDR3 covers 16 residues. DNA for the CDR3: TGTGCCAGCAGCGTCAGACTAGCGAAGAGGACAGATACGCAGTATTTT. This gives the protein CASSVRLAKRTDTQYF.

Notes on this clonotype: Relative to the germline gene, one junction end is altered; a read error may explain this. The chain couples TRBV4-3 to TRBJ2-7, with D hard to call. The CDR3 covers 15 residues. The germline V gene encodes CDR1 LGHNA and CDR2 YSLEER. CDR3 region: CASSQDPDSFYKQYF. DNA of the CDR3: TGCGCCAGCAGCCAAGATCCAGATAGTTTCTACAAGCAGTACTTC.

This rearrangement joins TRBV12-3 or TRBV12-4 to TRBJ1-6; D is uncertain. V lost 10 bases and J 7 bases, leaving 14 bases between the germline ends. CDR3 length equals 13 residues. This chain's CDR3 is CATSEGLNSPLHF. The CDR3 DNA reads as TGTGCCACTTCAGAGGGTCTGAATTCACCCCTCCACTTT.

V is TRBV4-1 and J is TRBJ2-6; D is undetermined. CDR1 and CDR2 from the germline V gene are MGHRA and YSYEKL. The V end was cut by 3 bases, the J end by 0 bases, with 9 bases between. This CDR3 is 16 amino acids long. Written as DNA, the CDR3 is TGCGCCAGCAGCCAGACCCAGAGCTCTGGGGCCAACGTCCTGACTTTC. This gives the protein CASSQTQSSGANVLTF.

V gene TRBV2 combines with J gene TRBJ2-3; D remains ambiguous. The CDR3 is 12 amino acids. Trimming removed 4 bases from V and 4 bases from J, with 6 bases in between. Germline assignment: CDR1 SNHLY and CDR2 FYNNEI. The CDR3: CASSGESDTQYF. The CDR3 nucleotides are TGTGCCAGCAGTGGGGAATCAGATACGCAGTATTTT.

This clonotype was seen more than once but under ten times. Here the CDR3 DNA reads TGTGCCAGCAGTGGGTGGGACGGCTACGAGCAGTACTTC. Its protein is CASSGWDGYEQYF. The chain uses TRBV25-1 and TRBJ2-7, with D perhaps TRBD1 or TRBD2 (5 bases each). The CDR3 length is 13 residues. The V gene's germline CDR1 is MGHDK and CDR2 SYGVNS. Trimming removed 4 bases at V and 3 bases at J, with 10 bases between.